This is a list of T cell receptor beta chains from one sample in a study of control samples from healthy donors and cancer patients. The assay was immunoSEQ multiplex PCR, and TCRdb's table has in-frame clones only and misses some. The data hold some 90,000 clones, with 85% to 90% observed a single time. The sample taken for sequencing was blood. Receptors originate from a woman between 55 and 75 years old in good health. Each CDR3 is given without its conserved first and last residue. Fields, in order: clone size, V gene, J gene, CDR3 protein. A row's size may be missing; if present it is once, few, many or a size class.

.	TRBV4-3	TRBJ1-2	ASSQASPGTASNYGYT
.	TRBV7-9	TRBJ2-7	ASSLAGGGEQY
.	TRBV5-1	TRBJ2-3	ASEPGLAGNTQY
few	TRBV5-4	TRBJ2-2	ASSAGGRNTGELF
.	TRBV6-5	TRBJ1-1	ASSYVPSGGTEAF
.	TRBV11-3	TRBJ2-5	ASSLAPTAQETQY
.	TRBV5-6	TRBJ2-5	ASSRLGDRAGLQETQY
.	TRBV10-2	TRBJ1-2	ASSEGPRSRGYT
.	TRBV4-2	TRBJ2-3	ASSQESPGGSTDTQY
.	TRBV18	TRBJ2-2	ASSPRQGDTGELF
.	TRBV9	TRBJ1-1	ASSPLGHLNTEAF
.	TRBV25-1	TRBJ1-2	ASSRQNYGYT
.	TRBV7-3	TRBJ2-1	ASSSRMADSYNEQF
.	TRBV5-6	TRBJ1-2	ASSSVDTGVLPRYGYT
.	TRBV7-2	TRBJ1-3	ASSLVGFGLSGNTIY
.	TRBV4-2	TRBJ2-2	ASSQAVLAQNTGELF
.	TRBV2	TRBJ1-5	ASSERFGDQPQH
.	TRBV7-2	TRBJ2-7	ASSFRQGVYEQY
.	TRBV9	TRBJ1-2	ASSVGGLGGGYT
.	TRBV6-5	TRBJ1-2	ASSYPGLLFGGYT
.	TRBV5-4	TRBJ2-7	ASKEGMSYEQY
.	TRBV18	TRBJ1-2	ASSADRYNYGYT
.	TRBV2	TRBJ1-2	ASKRAPAGGYT
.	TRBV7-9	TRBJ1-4	ASSSPTTGEKLF
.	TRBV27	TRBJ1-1	ASSFWGGGTEAF
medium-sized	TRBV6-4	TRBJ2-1	ASSVEAGGFNEQF
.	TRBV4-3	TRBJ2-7	ASSQDRGVPSYEQY
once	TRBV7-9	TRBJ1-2	ATQGYGYT
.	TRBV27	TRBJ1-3	ASKGTGAGGNTIY
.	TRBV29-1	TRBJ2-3	SAGTGMNTDTQY
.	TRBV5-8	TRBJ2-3	ASSSETSGYTDTQY
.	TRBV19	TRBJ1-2	ASSIDPQGTGYGYT
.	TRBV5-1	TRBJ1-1	ASSLDMENTEAF
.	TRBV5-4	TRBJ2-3	ASSLGADTQY
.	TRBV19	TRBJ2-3	ASSTRNVTDTDTQY
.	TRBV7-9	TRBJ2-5	ASSLAPRQETQY
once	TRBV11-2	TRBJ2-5	ASSWAGGGQETQY
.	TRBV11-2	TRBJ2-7	ASSLFVGGTGGPSYEQY
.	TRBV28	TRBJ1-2	ASSVPGLYGYT
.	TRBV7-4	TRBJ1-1	ASSPPRGGEAF
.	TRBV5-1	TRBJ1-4	ASSTGTGSEKLF
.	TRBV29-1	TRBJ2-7	SVVTWVTSGYEQY
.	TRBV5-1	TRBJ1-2	ASSVTGINGYT
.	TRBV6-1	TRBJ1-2	ASSETVGGYT
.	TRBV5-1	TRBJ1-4	ASSLGTTTNEKLF
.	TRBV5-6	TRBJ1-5	ASSRAANQPQH
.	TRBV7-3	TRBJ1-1	ASSLRSGTGALNTEAF
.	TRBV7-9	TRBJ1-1	ASSSAFGNTEAF
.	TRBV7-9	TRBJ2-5	ASSLGTGPGETQY
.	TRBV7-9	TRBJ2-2	ASSSWPGRWNTGELF
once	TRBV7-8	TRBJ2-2	ASSRDGTGIAGELF
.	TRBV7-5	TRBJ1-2	ARSCRGGHGYT
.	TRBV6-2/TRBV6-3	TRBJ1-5	ASSFIRGPQH
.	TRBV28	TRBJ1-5	ASSQTTGFNQPQH
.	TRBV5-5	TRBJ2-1	ASSLAGTGYNEQF